The 11 T cell receptor beta chains below come from one sample, sequenced in a study of cytomegalovirus exposure and HLA in healthy donors. Researchers ran the PCR with 60 Vbeta and 13 Jbeta primers. Sequenced by immunoSEQ multiplex PCR; TCRdb stores in-frame clones only, minus some. In total, the table holds under 60,000 clones. Specimen: PBMCs. These receptors all come from a woman in her twenties or thirties in good health and CMV-seropositive.

The J gene is TRBJ2-3, the V gene TRBV7-6; the D gene is possibly TRBD2 (6 bases). Trimming cost V 1 base and J 1 base, with 12 bases left between them. The germline gives CDR1 SGHVS, CDR2 FNYEAQ. The CDR3 has 16 amino acids. CDR3 region: CASSLGAPGGTDTQYF. CDR3 coding DNA: TGTGCCAGCAGCTTAGGCGCCCCGGGGGGCACAGATACGCAGTATTTT.

The CDR3 DNA sequence: TGTGCCAGCAGCAGGGGATTGAATGAAAAACTGTTTTTT. Translated: CASSRGLNEKLFF. V and J are TRBV14 and TRBJ1-4, with a weak D call TRBD1 (5 bases). This CDR3 has 13 residues. Per germline, CDR1 SGHDN and CDR2 FVKESK. With 5 bases removed from V and 5 bases from J, the gap between germline ends came to 9 bases.

The chain employs TRBV7-2 and TRBJ2-3; a weak D match, TRBD2 (7 bases). Trimming removed 1 base from V and 4 bases from J, with 9 bases in between. CDR1 and CDR2 from the germline V gene are SGHTA and FQGNSA. This CDR3 is built from 14 residues. The CDR3 DNA follows: TGTGCCAGCAGCTTAGGAGGGGGGGCAGATACGCAGTATTTT. It translates to CASSLGGGADTQYF. The whole variable domain, remainder taken from reference TRBV7-2 and TRBJ2-3, is GAGVSQSPSNKVTEKGKDVELRCDPISGHTALYWYRQSLGQGLEFLIYFQGNSAPDKSGLPSDRFSAERTGGSVSTLTIQRTQQEDSAVYLCASSLGGGADTQYFGPGTRLTVL.

This rearrangement joins TRBV28 to TRBJ1-2, with 10 nucleotides matching TRBD1. Germline V gives CDR1 MDHEN, CDR2 SYDVKM. J gave up 7 bases and V 5 bases, and 13 bases lay outside the gene matches. The CDR3 contains 16 residues. The CDR3 region is CASSGNGQGDRGGYTF. CDR3 bases: TGTGCCAGCAGTGGGAACGGACAGGGGGATCGGGGTGGCTACACCTTC.

The V call is TRBV18, the J call TRBJ2-7, with D possibly TRBD1 on 5 matching bases. Germline CDR1 reads KGHSH; CDR2 reads LQKENI. The V end lost 0 bases, the J end lost 6 bases, and 9 bases lay between the germline ends. The CDR3 is made up of 13 amino acids. The CDR3 loop is CASSPPSGREQYF. The CDR3 DNA reads TGTGCCAGCTCACCACCGTCAGGGCGCGAGCAGTACTTC.

The chain couples TRBV5-1 to TRBJ2-7; TRBD1 aligns across 11 bases. Germline CDR1 is SGHRS and CDR2 is YFSETQ. The trim removed 4 bases at V and 3 bases at J, leaving 6 bases unmatched. This CDR3 contains 15 residues. As DNA, the CDR3 is TGCGCCAGCAGCCTCCACGGGACAGGGGGCTACGAGCAGTACTTC. Its translation is CASSLHGTGGYEQYF. Full variable domain (remainder filled in from reference TRBV5-1 and TRBJ2-7): KAGVTQTPRYLIKTRGQQVTLSCSPISGHRSVSWYQQTPGQGLQFLFEYFSETQRNKGNFPGRFSGRQFSNSRSEMNVSTLELGDSALYLCASSLHGTGGYEQYFGPGTRLTVT.

V usage is TRBV5-1 and J usage is TRBJ1-1, with TRBD1 matching 8 bases. Per the germline V gene, CDR1 is SGHRS and CDR2 is YFSETQ. The CDR3 covers 13 residues. The V gene end was trimmed by 7 bases and the J gene end by 2 bases; junction bases not matched to a gene: 4. The chain's CDR3 is CASAQGVNTEAFF. CDR3 DNA sequence: TGCGCCAGCGCACAGGGGGTTAACACTGAAGCTTTCTTT.

The rearrangement uses TRBV10-3 and TRBJ1-6; D is perhaps TRBD1 (6 bases). Trimming cost V 6 bases and J 5 bases, with 11 bases left between them. The germline V gene has CDR1 ENHRY and CDR2 SYGVKD. This CDR3 is built from 14 residues. CDR3 sequence (DNA): TGTGCCATCAGCCTCGGACAGAATAATTCACCCCTCCACTTT. This sequence encodes CAISLGQNNSPLHF.

The chain carries TRBV11-2 and TRBJ2-4; tentatively, D is TRBD1 (5 bases). Trimming shortened V by 0 bases and J by 5 bases, and 11 bases separated the two germline ends. The CDR3 totals 15 residues. The germline V gene encodes CDR1 SGHAT and CDR2 FQNNGV. DNA of the CDR3: TGTGCCAGCAGCTTAGATGGGGCTGGGGAAAACATTCAGTACTTC. Encoded protein: CASSLDGAGENIQYF.

DNA of the CDR3: TGTGCCAGCAGCCAAAACCCGGGACAGGCCTACGAGCAGTACTTC. It translates to CASSQNPGQAYEQYF. The chain employs TRBV4-2 and TRBJ2-7; 8 bases are a match to TRBD1. CDR1 and CDR2 (germline): LGHNA, YNFKEQ. The CDR3 has 15 residues. The J segment lost 2 bases and the V segment lost 2 bases, leaving 5 bases of the junction unmatched.

This chain links TRBV5-3 with TRBJ2-5; 8 positions agree with TRBD1. TRBV5-3 is reported as an ORF; its role is uncertain. The CDR3 contains 16 residues. Trimming removed 3 bases from V and 4 bases from J; junction bases left unmatched: 11. The CDR3: CARSSDRDRRRETQYF. CDR3 DNA sequence: TGTGCCAGAAGCTCAGACCGGGACAGGCGCAGAGAGACCCAGTACTTC.